These 20 T cell receptor beta chains were sequenced from one sample in a study of T cell repertoires in cytomegalovirus infection. These receptors have no known antigen. MiXCR was run by TCRdb on the reads, yielding one entry per CDR3 protein. The sample lists approximately 730,000 distinct CDR3 sequences, 30% to 35% occurring once. This specimen was cultured PBMCs, taken from culture after CMV antigen stimulation. Receptor source: a human donor in good health (CMV status not recorded). Some clones in this sample may be carry-over from other donors' samples.

This clonotype occurred a few times. The chain couples TRBV20-1 to TRBJ1-5; 7 nucleotides match TRBD1. Germline-derived CDR1 and CDR2 are DFQATT and SNEGSKA (reference sequence). J lost 0 bases, V lost 6 bases, and 2 bases had no gene match. The CDR3 totals 13 residues. CDR3 bases: TGCAGTGCGACAGGGTTTAGCAATCAGCCCCAGCATTTT. Protein sequence: CSATGFSNQPQHF.

Points on this clonotype: Since a much larger clone is just one base distant, this may be a read error. The CDR3 does not close with the conserved phenylalanine or tryptophan, likely indicating a read error. This chain links TRBV7-2 with TRBJ1-1; D gene unclear. This CDR3 has 14 amino acids. Germline values: CDR1 SGHTA, CDR2 FQGNSA. V lost 5 bases and J lost 1, with 11 bases in between. The CDR3 nucleotides are TGTGCCAGCAGCCGGAAAGTAGGGAACACTGAAGCTTTCTGT. It specifies CASSRKVGNTEAFC.

This clonotype was seen ten or more times. The chain is built from TRBV19 and TRBJ1-5; D is unclear. Trimming pared 7 bases from V and 3 bases from J, leaving 16 bases between. Germline lookup yields CDR1 LNHDA and CDR2 SQIVND (reference sequence). This CDR3 contains 15 residues. The CDR3 DNA sequence: TGTGCCAGTATCTTTGCGCGGTTCTACAATCAGCCCCAGCATTTT. Protein product: CASIFARFYNQPQHF.

The V call is TRBV19, the J call TRBJ1-2; a possible D gene is TRBD1 (6 bases). Germline-derived CDR1 and CDR2 are LNHDA and SQIVND (reference sequence). This CDR3 contains 13 residues. V was pared by 9 bases and J by 3 bases, with 14 bases between. The CDR3 coding sequence is TGTGCCAGCCATCGGGACACCTACTATGGCTACACCTTC. Encoded protein: CASHRDTYYGYTF.

The chain links TRBV20-1 to TRBJ2-3, with 8 bases lining up with TRBD2. Trimming cost V 5 bases and J 3 bases; bases outside gene matches: 16. The CDR3 runs 17 residues. Germline CDR1 and CDR2: DFQATT and SNEGSKA (reference sequence). This chain's CDR3 is CSAPLTGGPRMTDTQYF. CDR3 in DNA: TGCAGTGCTCCCCTAACGGGGGGGCCGCGGATGACAGATACGCAGTATTTT.

V usage is TRBV20-1 and J usage is TRBJ2-5; no firm D call. The CDR3 is 12 residues long. The germline V and J ends were trimmed by 3 bases and 5 bases, with 10 bases remaining between them. Germline values: CDR1 DFQATT, CDR2 SNEGSKA (reference sequence). This CDR3 is CSASPQPETQYF. The CDR3 region has the DNA TGCAGTGCTAGTCCTCAGCCTGAGACCCAGTACTTC.

The rearrangement uses TRBV2 and TRBJ2-5; tentative D call: TRBD2 (5 bases). The length of the CDR3 is 16 residues. Trimming removed 5 bases from V and 4 bases from J, with 20 bases in between. Germline V gene lookup returns CDR1 SNHLY and CDR2 FYNNEI. CDR3 protein: CASSPVVVARGETQYF. The CDR3 nucleotides read TGTGCCAGCAGTCCCGTCGTGGTAGCGCGAGGAGAGACCCAGTACTTC.

This clonotype was observed at least ten times. The gene calls are TRBV7-2 and TRBJ1-6; D may be TRBD1 (6 bases). From germline, CDR1 is SGHTA and CDR2 FQGNSA. The ends were cut back, 0 bases at V and 6 bases at J, with 9 bases in the middle. This CDR3 spans 15 amino acids. The DNA of the CDR3 is TGTGCCAGCAGCTTAGCGCGGACAGCTAATTCACCCCTCCACTTT. Encoded protein: CASSLARTANSPLHF. The whole variable domain, filled in from reference TRBV7-2 and TRBJ1-6, reads GAGVSQSPSNKVTEKGKDVELRCDPISGHTALYWYRQSLGQGLEFLIYFQGNSAPDKSGLPSDRFSAERTGGSVSTLTIQRTQQEDSAVYLCASSLARTANSPLHFGNGTRLTVT.

Many counts were recorded for this clonotype. This rearrangement joins TRBV7-8 to TRBJ1-5; D gene uncertain. V lost 11 bases, J lost 2 bases, and 10 bases lay in between. The CDR3 is made up of 12 amino acids. CDR1 SGHVS and CDR2 FQNEAQ come from the germline V gene. Written as DNA, the CDR3 is TGTGCCGTCACCGACGGCAATCAGCCCCAGCATTTT. Its translation is CAVTDGNQPQHF.

The rearrangement joins TRBV30 to TRBJ1-5; TRBD1 agrees at 9 bases. This CDR3 comprises 16 residues. Looked up from germline, CDR1 is GTSNPN and CDR2 is SVGIG (reference sequence). V was pared by 3 bases and J by 6 bases, with 12 bases of the junction left unmatched. The CDR3 here is CAWSTPGQGYIQPQHF. The CDR3 region has the DNA TGTGCCTGGAGCACTCCGGGACAGGGATATATTCAGCCCCAGCATTTT.

This chain connects TRBV6-1 to TRBJ2-7; 7 bases map to TRBD1. The CDR3 is made up of 15 amino acids. V trimming: 4 bases; J trimming: 0 bases; junction bases outside the gene matches: 6. Germline V CDR1 and CDR2: MNHNS, SASEGT. The CDR3 nucleotides are TGTGCCAGCAGTGTCAGGGGGTTTGTCTCCTACGAGCAGTACTTC. This sequence encodes CASSVRGFVSYEQYF.

V and J are TRBV6-2 or TRBV6-3 and TRBJ2-3; 7 nucleotides align to TRBD2. The V gene end was trimmed by 8 bases and the J gene end by 2 bases; junction bases not matched to a gene: 10. In germline, CDR1 is MNHEY, CDR2 SVGEGT. The length of the CDR3 is 15 residues. CDR3 DNA: TGTGCCAGCGGATTCTCTAGCGGAATCACAGATACGCAGTATTTT. It specifies CASGFSSGITDTQYF.

This clonotype was counted only a few times. CDR3 DNA sequence: TGTGCCAGCAGTTCTGGATGGCGGGAAGCTTTCTTT. Encoded protein: CASSSGWREAFF. This chain joins TRBV6-6 and TRBJ1-1, with D unclear. Germline assignment: CDR1 MNHNY and CDR2 SVGAGI (reference sequence). V was shortened by 4 bases and J by 8 bases, with 11 bases between the two germline ends. CDR3 length: 12 amino acids.

The chain is built from TRBV3-1 and TRBJ2-5; D tentatively fits TRBD1 or TRBD2 (6 bases each). The CDR3 extends over 15 amino acids. Germline V gene lookup returns CDR1 LGHDT and CDR2 YNNKEL (reference sequence). V was pared by 3 bases and J by 5 bases, with 16 bases between. CDR3 residues: CASSQTGGSGETQYF. The DNA of the CDR3 is TGTGCCAGCAGCCAGACAGGAGGGAGTGGGGAGACCCAGTACTTC.

The V and J genes are TRBV7-8 and TRBJ2-5; D is perhaps TRBD2 (5 bases). CDR1 is SGHVS, CDR2 FQNEAQ, per germline. This CDR3 has 12 amino acids. Trimming removed 10 bases from V and 4 bases from J, with 13 bases in between. CDR3 bases: TGTGCCACCGGCCGACGGGGAGAGACCCAGTACTTC. Translation: CATGRRGETQYF.

The chain carries TRBV6-6 and TRBJ2-1; 7 nucleotides match TRBD2. J gave up 9 bases and V 7 bases, and 15 bases lay outside the gene matches. The CDR3 spans 15 residues. Germline V gene sequence: CDR1 MNHNY, CDR2 SVGAGI (reference sequence). The CDR3: CASTPGSSGKTEQFF. The CDR3 region has the DNA TGTGCCAGCACCCCCGGGTCTAGCGGAAAGACTGAGCAGTTCTTC.

The V and J genes are TRBV4-1 and TRBJ1-5; D unresolved. The CDR3 spans 15 residues. V was shortened by 1 base and J by 8 bases, with 15 bases between the two germline ends. CDR1 is MGHRA and CDR2 is YSYEKL in the germline V gene. CDR3 protein: CASSQGRVTLEPQHF. The CDR3 DNA sequence: TGCGCCAGCAGCCAAGGGCGGGTGACCCTAGAGCCCCAGCATTTT.

The J gene is TRBJ1-1, the V gene TRBV20-1; 7 positions match TRBD1. With V trimmed by 4 bases and J by 0 bases, 2 bases remained unmatched. The CDR3 runs 13 residues. CDR1 is DFQATT and CDR2 is SNEGSKA in the germline V gene (reference sequence). The CDR3 reads CSANRGMNTEAFF. CDR3 in DNA: TGCAGTGCTAACAGGGGAATGAACACTGAAGCTTTCTTT.

This chain links TRBV7-8 with TRBJ1-5; D is unresolved. V gave up 5 bases and J gave up 3 bases, with 14 bases separating them. From germline, CDR1 is SGHVS and CDR2 FQNEAQ. The CDR3 has 15 amino acids. The CDR3 sequence is CASSPSRQSNQPQHF. The DNA of the CDR3 is TGTGCCAGCAGCCCGTCACGGCAATCCAATCAGCCCCAGCATTTT.

The chain combines TRBV7-2 with TRBJ1-6; no reliable D call. This CDR3 has 15 amino acids. V lost 2 bases and J 8 bases, leaving 13 bases between the germline ends. Germline CDR1 reads SGHTA; CDR2 reads FQGNSA. For the CDR3, the DNA is TGTGCCAGCAGCTTAATAAGGGCTGGTGATTCACCCCTCCACTTT. Translating it yields CASSLIRAGDSPLHF.